The 20 T cell receptor beta chains below all came from one sample that was sequenced in a study of cytomegalovirus exposure and HLA in healthy donors. 13 Jbeta primers and 60 Vbeta primers were used for the PCR. Method: immunoSEQ multiplex PCR; TCRdb's copy keeps in-frame clones and lacks some. The data contain about 120,000 clones, about two thirds of them singletons. The sequencing input was PBMCs. The receptors were sampled from a woman in her thirties or forties in good health and CMV-seropositive.

The chain couples TRBV5-1 to TRBJ1-2; D gene unclear. Germline loops: CDR1 SGHRS, CDR2 YFSETQ. The CDR3 extends over 14 amino acids. Trimming left V 3 bases short and J 5 bases short, with 14 bases between. CDR3 in amino acids: CASSSTGAQYGYTF. DNA for the CDR3: TGCGCCAGCAGCTCTACCGGTGCTCAATATGGCTACACCTTC.

The V gene is TRBV19, the J gene TRBJ1-2; the match to TRBD1 covers 10 bases. The trim removed 3 bases at V and 3 bases at J, leaving 16 bases unmatched. CDR3 length equals 19 residues. Germline V gene sequence: CDR1 LNHDA, CDR2 SQIVND (reference sequence). This CDR3 is CASSIPSGDRGGDYYGYTF. In nucleotides, the CDR3 is TGTGCCAGTAGTATCCCCTCCGGGGACAGGGGAGGAGATTACTATGGCTACACCTTC.

The gene calls are TRBV30 and TRBJ2-7; maybe TRBD1 (6 bases). The CDR3 runs 17 residues. Trimming left V 0 bases short and J 3 bases short, with 21 bases between. CDR1 and CDR2 from the germline V gene are GTSNPN and SVGIG (reference sequence). CDR3 nucleotides: TGTGCCTGGAGTGTACGGCCCCGGGACAAGACCGTCTACGAGCAGTACTTC. Translation gives CAWSVRPRDKTVYEQYF.

This sequence joins TRBV4-3 and TRBJ2-7; 8 nucleotides line up with TRBD1. Trimming removed 1 base from V and 0 bases from J; junction bases left unmatched: 8. CDR3 length equals 17 residues. Germline assignment: CDR1 LGHNA and CDR2 YSLEER. The CDR3 spells CASSQARQGTFSYEQYF. The DNA of the CDR3 is TGCGCCAGCAGCCAAGCGAGACAGGGGACTTTCTCCTACGAGCAGTACTTC.

Details on this clone: A read error may account for a junction end that differs from germline. This chain uses TRBV10-3 with TRBJ1-5; D is unclear. Germline V gene sequence: CDR1 ENHRY, CDR2 SYGVKD. This CDR3 contains 12 residues. The DNA of the CDR3 is TGTGCCATCGGTGAGGCGGGTCAGCCCCAGCATTTT. This translates into CAIGEAGQPQHF.

This chain joins TRBV10-3 and TRBJ1-2; D is unclear. The CDR3 sequence is 13 residues long. V shed 8 bases and J shed 4 bases, with 14 bases lying between them. Germline assignment: CDR1 ENHRY and CDR2 SYGVKD. The CDR3 bases are TGTGCCATCTCTTACGAAGAGGGCTATGGCTACACCTTC. Protein sequence: CAISYEEGYGYTF.

The chain couples TRBV5-8 to TRBJ1-2, with D possibly matching TRBD1 (5 bases). The CDR3 covers 15 residues. V shed 3 bases and J shed 8 bases, with 20 bases lying between them. Per germline, CDR1 SGHTS and CDR2 YDEGEE. CDR3 amino acids: CASSSPGDGDGGYTF. CDR3 DNA sequence: TGTGCCAGCAGCTCCCCGGGGGACGGGGACGGCGGCTACACCTTC.

The CDR3 region is CAINGQASTEAFF. DNA of the CDR3: TGTGCCATCAACGGACAGGCGAGCACTGAAGCTTTCTTT. This chain links TRBV10-3 with TRBJ1-1, with 7 bases aligning to TRBD1. Germline V CDR1 and CDR2: ENHRY, SYGVKD. V trimming: 7 bases; J trimming: 4 bases; junction bases outside the gene matches: 6. The CDR3 covers 13 residues.

The chain links TRBV20-1 to TRBJ2-7; the D is unclear. V was pared by 3 bases and J by 3 bases, with 6 bases between. The CDR3 covers 11 residues. The germline CDR1 and CDR2 sequences are DFQATT and SNEGSKA (reference sequence). CDR3 sequence reads: CSASPVYEQYF. For the CDR3, the DNA is TGCAGTGCTAGTCCGGTCTACGAGCAGTACTTC.

This clone appeared a single time. The chain joins TRBV19 to TRBJ1-1; tentative D call: TRBD1 (6 bases). The germline V gene has CDR1 LNHDA and CDR2 SQIVND (reference sequence). V dropped 8 bases and J dropped 0 bases, with 13 bases sitting between them. This CDR3 has 14 residues. CDR3 DNA: TGTGCCAGTCTGGACAGACCTATGAACACTGAAGCTTTCTTT. Its translation is CASLDRPMNTEAFF.

This clone occurred once. The chain is built from TRBV27 and TRBJ2-7; possibly TRBD1 for D (6 bases). Trimming took off 1 base at V and 6 bases at J, with 16 bases between the two ends. The CDR3 runs to 15 residues. Germline V lookup: CDR1 MNHEY, CDR2 SMNVEV (reference sequence). In DNA form, the CDR3 reads TGTGCCAGCAGTTTATTGACTACGATACAGGGCGAGCAGTACTTC. Amino acids: CASSLLTTIQGEQYF.

The chain combines TRBV10-3 with TRBJ1-1, with 7 bases fitting TRBD1. Germline loops: CDR1 ENHRY, CDR2 SYGVKD. Trimming cost V 4 bases and J 10 bases; bases outside gene matches: 15. The CDR3 covers 15 residues. CDR3 in amino acids: CAISVDRAKLAGAFF. Written as DNA, the CDR3 is TGTGCCATCAGTGTTGACAGGGCAAAACTTGCGGGAGCTTTCTTT.

The gene calls are TRBV6-5 and TRBJ1-4; 9 bases line up with TRBD1. CDR3 length equals 15 residues. With 7 bases clipped from V and 7 bases from J, the junction kept 10 bases outside the gene matches. From germline, CDR1 is MNHEY and CDR2 SVGAGI. DNA for the CDR3: TGTGCCAGCAAACAGCGGGGGACAGGGCGTGAAAAACTGTTTTTT. Its protein product is CASKQRGTGREKLFF.

This chain connects TRBV5-4 to TRBJ1-2; 7 bases are a match to TRBD1. Germline-derived CDR1 and CDR2 are SGHNT and YYREEE (reference sequence). The V segment lost 4 bases and the J segment 5 bases; nucleotides outside the gene matches: 11. The CDR3 has 15 amino acids. The CDR3 loop is CASSPSAEGAYGYTF. The CDR3 nucleotides are TGTGCCAGCAGCCCCTCAGCAGAGGGGGCTTATGGCTACACCTTC.

V and J are TRBV15 and TRBJ1-1; D is perhaps TRBD1 (6 bases). CDR3 size: 15 residues. Germline loops: CDR1 LNHNV, CDR2 YYDKDF (reference sequence). V was clipped by 3 bases and J by 6 bases, with 17 bases between them. CDR3: CATSRALRGLPEAFF. The CDR3 DNA is TGTGCCACCAGCAGGGCCTTGAGGGGGTTACCTGAAGCTTTCTTT.

V and J are TRBV7-2 and TRBJ1-1; D is possibly TRBD1 (6 bases). The V gene lost 3 bases and the J gene lost 6 bases, with 8 bases spanning the gap. This CDR3 contains 12 residues. Per germline, CDR1 SGHTA and CDR2 FQGNSA. The CDR3 loop reads CASSFQGPEAFF. The CDR3 nucleotides are TGTGCCAGCAGCTTTCAGGGGCCTGAAGCTTTCTTT.

The V gene is TRBV10-3, the J gene TRBJ2-3; TRBD2 matches at 12 bases. Per germline, CDR1 ENHRY and CDR2 SYGVKD. The V segment lost 7 bases and the J segment 2 bases; nucleotides outside the gene matches: 13. CDR3 length equals 18 residues. The CDR3 coding sequence is TGTGCCATCAACCCTACTAGCGGGGGGACCTTCCCCACAGATACGCAGTATTTT. Its protein is CAINPTSGGTFPTDTQYF.

This clone appeared a few times. This sequence joins TRBV7-2 and TRBJ1-5; TRBD1 matches at 9 bases. CDR1 is SGHTA, CDR2 FQGNSA, per germline. The trim removed 5 bases at V and 3 bases at J, leaving 5 bases unmatched. This CDR3 comprises 15 residues. CDR3 loop: CASSPGQGHNQPQHF. The CDR3 nucleotides are TGTGCCAGCAGCCCGGGACAGGGTCACAATCAGCCCCAGCATTTT.

The gene calls are TRBV2 and TRBJ2-7, with D hard to call. This CDR3 has 10 amino acids. CDR1 and CDR2 (germline): SNHLY, FYNNEI. Trimming left V 10 bases short and J 1 base short, with 5 bases between. The DNA for the CDR3 is TGTGCCAACGGTTCCTACGAGCAGTACTTC. Encoded protein: CANGSYEQYF.

This chain joins TRBV28 and TRBJ2-1; 11 positions match TRBD2. The J segment lost 4 bases and the V segment lost 7 bases, leaving 9 bases of the junction unmatched. CDR1 and CDR2 (germline): MDHEN, SYDVKM. The CDR3 length is 16 residues. CDR3 residues: CASNDPGTSGYNEQFF. The CDR3, as DNA: TGTGCCAGCAATGACCCGGGGACTAGCGGATACAATGAGCAGTTCTTC.